These 29 T cell receptor beta chains originate from one sample sequenced in a study of cytomegalovirus exposure and HLA in healthy donors. Sequenced by immunoSEQ multiplex PCR; TCRdb stores in-frame clones only, minus some. The repertoire has fewer than 350,000 clones, approximately 88% of them found once; the top ten carry approximately 0.9%. The sequencing input was PBMCs. The receptors were sampled from a young woman in good health and CMV-seronegative.

This chain joins TRBV6-5 and TRBJ2-2; a possible D gene is TRBD1 (6 bases). Trimming took off 5 bases at V and 7 bases at J, with 14 bases between the two ends. CDR3 length: 14 residues. Germline V lookup: CDR1 MNHEY, CDR2 SVGAGI. The CDR3 spells CASSTFGGGGELFF. CDR3 DNA: TGTGCCAGCAGTACCTTTGGGGGCGGCGGGGAGCTGTTTTTT.

The chain carries TRBV13 and TRBJ2-1, with 10 bases that match TRBD2. V gave up 4 bases and J gave up 9 bases; unmatched junction bases: 9. The CDR3 has 15 amino acids. Germline V lookup: CDR1 PRHDT, CDR2 FYEKMQ (reference sequence). The CDR3 nucleotides read TGTGCCAGCAGCTCGGGACTAGCGAGAACTCCTGAGCAGTTCTTC. This codes for CASSSGLARTPEQFF.

V and J are TRBV29-1 and TRBJ2-7, with TRBD1 as a possible D gene (5 bases). The CDR3 consists of 14 residues. Germline V lookup: CDR1 SQVTM, CDR2 ANQGSEA. Trimming removed 4 bases from V and 3 bases from J, with 16 bases in between. As DNA, the CDR3 is TGCAGCGTTGGAGCCGGCCAGGGTAACTACGAGCAGTACTTC. It codes for CSVGAGQGNYEQYF.

The chain recombines TRBV27 with TRBJ2-1, with D possibly TRBD1 on 6 matching bases. Germline CDR1 is MNHEY and CDR2 is SMNVEV (reference sequence). V lost 1 base to trimming and J lost 9 bases, with 19 bases between them. This CDR3 has 16 amino acids. The CDR3 DNA reads TGTGCCAGCAGTTTATATGGCAGGGGACCCTTGGGTGAGCAGTTCTTC. It specifies CASSLYGRGPLGEQFF.

This clone was seen only once. The V gene is TRBV19, the J gene TRBJ2-7, with D possibly being TRBD2 (5 bases). Trimming cost V 3 bases and J 3 bases, with 9 bases left between them. The CDR3 loop spans 13 amino acids. Germline V gene sequence: CDR1 LNHDA, CDR2 SQIVND (reference sequence). CDR3 in amino acids: CASSIPGGYEQYF. DNA of the CDR3: TGTGCCAGTAGTATTCCAGGAGGCTACGAGCAGTACTTC.

The chain is built from TRBV6-5 and TRBJ2-7; D perhaps matches TRBD1 (5 bases). This CDR3 spans 13 amino acids. Trimming cost V 4 bases and J 2 bases, with 9 bases left between them. Germline loops: CDR1 MNHEY, CDR2 SVGAGI. CDR3 DNA: TGTGCCAGCAGTTCCCAGGGTCCCTACGAGCAGTACTTC. It is translated as CASSSQGPYEQYF.

The chain recombines TRBV29-1 with TRBJ1-5; D remains unclear. The CDR3 covers 13 residues. V was trimmed by 5 bases and J by 0 bases, leaving 8 bases between them. Germline V gene data show CDR1 as SQVTM and CDR2 as ANQGSEA. For the CDR3, the DNA is TGCAGCGTTTGCGAGAATAGCAATCAGCCCCAGCATTTT. Protein sequence: CSVCENSNQPQHF.

The V and J genes are TRBV18 and TRBJ1-1; D gene uncertain. The ends were cut back, 3 bases at V and 0 bases at J, with 5 bases in the middle. Germline assignment: CDR1 KGHSH and CDR2 LQKENI. The CDR3 consists of 13 residues. DNA of the CDR3: TGTGCCAGCTCACCCCCGGTGAACACTGAAGCTTTCTTT. It specifies CASSPPVNTEAFF. The full variable domain, with the rest looked up from reference TRBV18 and TRBJ1-1, is NAGVMQNPRHLVRRRGQEARLRCSPMKGHSHVYWYRQLPEEGLKFMVYLQKENIIDESGMPKERFSAEFPKEGPSILRIQQVVRGDSAAYFCASSPPVNTEAFFGQGTRLTVV.

The chain links TRBV14 to TRBJ1-1; the D is unclear. Trimming left V 2 bases short and J 1 base short, with 8 bases between. This CDR3 contains 14 residues. Germline V gene sequence: CDR1 SGHDN, CDR2 FVKESK. The CDR3 is CASSQSLRNTEAFF. CDR3 bases: TGTGCCAGCAGCCAAAGTCTTAGGAACACTGAAGCTTTCTTT.

The chain recombines TRBV19 with TRBJ2-7; D ambiguous. There are 12 residues in the CDR3. V was pared by 4 bases and J by 2 bases, with 6 bases between. Germline V lookup: CDR1 LNHDA, CDR2 SQIVND (reference sequence). In nucleotides, the CDR3 is TGTGCCAGTAGTAGCGGAGCCTACGAGCAGTACTTC. Its translation: CASSSGAYEQYF.

The rearrangement uses TRBV15 and TRBJ1-1, with a tentative D call TRBD1 (6 bases). The CDR3 is 15 amino acids. From germline, CDR1 is LNHNV and CDR2 YYDKDF (reference sequence). The ends were cut back, 0 bases at V and 4 bases at J, with 12 bases in the middle. CDR3 in amino acids: CATSRDGGATTEAFF. The CDR3 DNA reads TGTGCCACCAGCAGAGATGGGGGGGCGACCACTGAAGCTTTCTTT.

V is TRBV27 and J is TRBJ2-1; weak D call: TRBD2 (6 bases). The CDR3 is 13 amino acids. V lost 1 base, J lost 8 bases, and 9 bases lay in between. Germline V lookup: CDR1 MNHEY, CDR2 SMNVEV (reference sequence). CDR3: CASSLYGGDEQFF. The DNA for the CDR3 is TGTGCCAGCAGTTTATATGGAGGGGATGAGCAGTTCTTC.

The V call is TRBV5-1, the J call TRBJ2-3; the D gene is possibly TRBD1 (6 bases). V shed 0 bases and J shed 0 bases, with 11 bases lying between them. The germline gives CDR1 SGHRS, CDR2 YFSETQ. This CDR3 region has 16 residues. The CDR3 reads CASSLEGQSSTDTQYF. The CDR3 DNA reads TGCGCCAGCAGCTTGGAAGGACAGTCTAGCACAGATACGCAGTATTTT.

This chain joins TRBV27 and TRBJ2-1; D is perhaps TRBD2 (6 bases). This CDR3 is 15 amino acids long. Germline CDR1 and CDR2: MNHEY and SMNVEV (reference sequence). V gave up 5 bases and J gave up 3 bases, with 14 bases separating them. CDR3 residues: CASSPPRRVYNEQFF. The CDR3 DNA follows: TGTGCCAGCAGTCCTCCCCGGAGGGTCTACAATGAGCAGTTCTTC.

This rearrangement joins TRBV2 to TRBJ1-1, with TRBD1 matching 11 bases. Unmatched junction bases numbered 8, after V lost 8 bases and J lost 3 bases. The germline V gene has CDR1 SNHLY and CDR2 FYNNEI. The CDR3 covers 15 residues. DNA for the CDR3: TGTGCCAGCTTTCGACCGGGACAGGGGGACACTGAAGCTTTCTTT. This sequence encodes CASFRPGQGDTEAFF.

The V and J genes are TRBV7-3 and TRBJ2-3; 11 nucleotides match TRBD1. This CDR3 has 15 residues. Losses at the gene ends were 5 bases for V and 5 bases for J; bases not matched to a gene: 6. The germline V gene has CDR1 SGHTA and CDR2 FQGTGA. The CDR3, as DNA: TGTGCCAGCAGCAGAGGACAGGGGGCGGTAGATACGCAGTATTTT. It specifies CASSRGQGAVDTQYF. Full variable domain (rest looked up from reference TRBV7-3 and TRBJ2-3): GAGVSQTPSNKVTEKGKYVELRCDPISGHTALYWYRQSLGQGPEFLIYFQGTGAADDSGLPNDRFFAVRPEGSVSTLKIQRTERGDSAVYLCASSRGQGAVDTQYFGPGTRLTVL.

The chain links TRBV7-8 to TRBJ2-7; D not certain. The length of the CDR3 is 14 residues. Germline V CDR1 and CDR2: SGHVS, FQNEAQ. The V gene lost 3 bases and the J gene lost 0 bases, with 9 bases spanning the gap. This CDR3 is CASSLTESSYEQYF. The CDR3 DNA sequence: TGTGCCAGCAGCTTGACGGAGAGCTCCTACGAGCAGTACTTC.

This chain uses TRBV19 with TRBJ2-7; TRBD2 matches at 8 bases. Trimming took 10 bases from V and 4 from J; bases not matched to a gene: 9. In germline, CDR1 is LNHDA, CDR2 SQIVND (reference sequence). The CDR3 runs to 13 residues. The CDR3 region has the DNA TGTGCCACCCGGGGACTAGAGGGGTACGAGCAGTACTTC. The encoded protein is CATRGLEGYEQYF.

This clone was detected only a few times. The chain employs TRBV27 and TRBJ1-2; D is ambiguous. The CDR3 is made up of 14 amino acids. The germline V and J ends were trimmed by 4 bases and 2 bases, with 11 bases remaining between them. Germline lookup yields CDR1 MNHEY and CDR2 SMNVEV (reference sequence). CDR3 residues: CASSSSGDNYGYTF. The CDR3 DNA is TGTGCCAGCAGTTCGAGCGGAGACAACTATGGCTACACCTTC.

The V gene is TRBV14, the J gene TRBJ2-7; the match to TRBD2 covers 8 bases. The length of the CDR3 is 16 residues. The germline CDR1 and CDR2 sequences are SGHDN and FVKESK. V lost 0 bases to trimming and J lost 1 base; unmatched junction nucleotides: 5. The CDR3 reads CASSQDGASGSYEQYF. The CDR3 DNA reads as TGTGCCAGCAGCCAAGATGGGGCTAGCGGGTCCTACGAGCAGTACTTC.

The CDR3 DNA reads as TGTGCCATCAGTGATACAGGGGGTTGGTCTGGGGCCAACGTCCTGACTTTC. Residues: CAISDTGGWSGANVLTF. This rearrangement joins TRBV10-3 to TRBJ2-6; TRBD1 matches 8 bases. The J segment lost 1 base and the V segment lost 3 bases, leaving 5 bases of the junction unmatched. The CDR3 consists of 17 residues. Germline-derived CDR1 and CDR2 are ENHRY and SYGVKD.

The CDR3, as DNA: TGCGCCAGCAGCCCGGTGGAGGGGATTTTCACTGAAGCTTTCTTT. Amino acids: CASSPVEGIFTEAFF. This chain joins TRBV5-1 and TRBJ1-1, with TRBD1 as a possible D gene (5 bases). This CDR3 comprises 15 residues. Germline CDR1 SGHRS, CDR2 YFSETQ. Trimming stripped 4 bases from V and 4 bases from J, with 17 bases between.

This chain links TRBV7-2 with TRBJ2-5, with 10 bases matching TRBD2. V lost 1 base to trimming and J lost 4 bases; unmatched junction nucleotides: 6. The CDR3 is 16 residues long. CDR1 and CDR2 (germline): SGHTA, FQGNSA. CDR3 bases: TGTGCCAGCAGCTTAGACGGCAGCGGGAGGGGAGAGACCCAGTACTTC. Amino acid sequence: CASSLDGSGRGETQYF.

As DNA, the CDR3 is TGTGCCAGCCGGGGGGAGGAGGGAGGACGCTACGAGCAGTACTTC. As protein: CASRGEEGGRYEQYF. The chain employs TRBV19 and TRBJ2-7; 7 bases agree with TRBD2. V was pared by 9 bases and J by 3 bases, with 14 bases of the junction left unmatched. The germline V gene encodes CDR1 LNHDA and CDR2 SQIVND (reference sequence). CDR3 length equals 15 residues.

The rearrangement links TRBV2 to TRBJ2-5, with 11 bases that match TRBD1. The CDR3 loop spans 16 amino acids. The ends lost 4 bases at V and 5 bases at J; junction bases unmatched: 9. Per the germline V gene, CDR1 is SNHLY and CDR2 is FYNNEI. CDR3 sequence reads: CASSVRDRGSQETQYF. CDR3 nucleotides: TGTGCCAGCAGTGTTAGGGACAGGGGGTCTCAGGAGACCCAGTACTTC.

The chain links TRBV28 to TRBJ1-1; D call uncertain. Germline-derived CDR1 and CDR2 are MDHEN and SYDVKM. The CDR3 consists of 14 residues. The V and J ends lost 1 base and 3 bases respectively, with 9 bases between them. The CDR3 protein is CASSLSVEYTEAFF. The CDR3 DNA sequence: TGTGCCAGCAGTTTATCTGTCGAGTACACTGAAGCTTTCTTT.

V and J are TRBV7-3 and TRBJ2-5; TRBD2 aligns across 7 bases. The V gene end was trimmed by 2 bases and the J gene end by 5 bases; junction bases not matched to a gene: 5. From germline, CDR1 is SGHTA and CDR2 FQGTGA. This CDR3 contains 14 residues. CDR3 in amino acids: CASSLLGGGETQYF. CDR3 nucleotide sequence: TGTGCCAGCAGCTTATTGGGGGGAGGGGAGACCCAGTACTTC. The variable domain in full, with the rest retrieved from reference TRBV7-3 and TRBJ2-5, is GAGVSQTPSNKVTEKGKYVELRCDPISGHTALYWYRQSLGQGPEFLIYFQGTGAADDSGLPNDRFFAVRPEGSVSTLKIQRTERGDSAVYLCASSLLGGGETQYFGPGTRLLVL.

This clone was seen more than once but under ten times. The sample contains more than one DNA sequence encoding this CDR3. The rearrangement links TRBV2 to TRBJ1-5; TRBD1 might be the D (6 bases). V was trimmed by 4 bases and J by 4 bases, leaving 8 bases between them. The CDR3 is 13 residues long. The germline CDR1 and CDR2 sequences are SNHLY and FYNNEI. The CDR3 loop is CASSGDTNQPQHF. CDR3 DNA sequence: TGTGCCAGCAGTGGGGACACTAATCAGCCCCAGCATTTT. The variable domain in full, completed from reference TRBV2 and TRBJ1-5, reads EPEVTQTPSHQVTQMGQEVILRCVPISNHLYFYWYRQILGQKVEFLVSFYNNEISEKSEIFDDQFSVERPDGSNFTLKIRSTKLEDSAMYFCASSGDTNQPQHFGDGTRLSIL.

About this clone itself: The junction differs from germline at one of its ends, possibly a read error. The chain recombines TRBV28 with TRBJ2-1; D possibly corresponds to TRBD1 (6 bases). Germline CDR1 MDHEN, CDR2 SYDVKM. The length of the CDR3 is 12 residues. The chain's CDR3 is CVSRAGTNEQFF. The CDR3 nucleotides are TGTGTCAGCAGAGCCGGGACAAATGAGCAGTTCTTC.